This paragraph covers one T cell receptor beta chain sequence. The data are from a study of OX40 agonist ivuxolimab in advanced cancers. The method was immunoSEQ multiplex PCR; TCRdb's version includes in-frame clones alone and lacks a portion of them. The data show approximately 76,000 clones, 70% to 90% seen once. Germline CDR1 reads MNHEY; CDR2 reads SMNVEV (reference sequence). The CDR3 loop spans 16 amino acids. J was trimmed by 4 bases and V by 2 bases; bases with no gene match: 6. The sequencing used CD4+ or CD8+ T cells sorted from blood, collected in a trial of the OX40 agonist ivuxolimab. The clonotype was recovered from an adult with an advanced solid tumor such as melanoma, head and neck, liver or kidney cancer. The chain uses TRBV27 and TRBJ2-1; 9 nucleotides line up with TRBD2. CDR3 residues: CASSLLSSGVYNEQFF. CDR3 sequence (DNA): TGTGCCAGCAGTTTACTGTCTAGCGGGGTTTACAATGAGCAGTTCTTC.